This TCR beta chain was retrieved from a study of blood T cells in healthy people across ages. Study information: About one barcoded beta molecule was captured per two T cells (by template switching).

This CDR3 comprises 14 residues. CDR1 SGHRS and CDR2 YFSETQ come from the germline V gene. V was pared by 1 base and J by 0 bases, with 7 bases between. A second 7 to 11 cycle PCR used barcoded and J-beta primers. TCRdb reanalysed the 5' RACE reads using MiXCR and keeps one entry per CDR3 protein. The repertoire includes about 780,000 distinct CDR3 sequences, roughly 24% of them detected once, and approximately 2.9% sits in the top ten. These data also formed part of another study, on T cells of mothers and their children. That paper notes: cDNA was made from all extracted RNA, around 1.5 ug per 15 ul. Each child gave about 3 million TCR beta CDR3 reads (each mother, over 9 million).

The clonotype was recovered from a boy aged 5-17 years in good health. The chain uses TRBV5-1 and TRBJ2-5, with D perhaps TRBD1 (5 bases). The sample consisted of blood. CDR3 sequence: CASSLRGNQETQYF. CDR3 nucleotide sequence: TGCGCCAGCAGCTTGAGGGGTAACCAAGAGACCCAGTACTTC.